The clone carrying this T cell receptor beta chain has more than one count but fewer than ten. This specimen comes from a study of early T cells in non-severe SARS-CoV-2 infection. Germline V gene lookup returns CDR1 SGHRS and CDR2 YFSETQ. V dropped 4 bases and J dropped 5 bases, with 12 bases sitting between them. The CDR3 runs 14 residues. Unique molecular identifiers tagged individual cDNA molecules. TCRdb fed the 5' RACE reads into MiXCR, producing one record per CDR3 protein. The sample shows 40,000 to 45,000 distinct CDR3 sequences, approximately 6.5% of them seen only once. Here the sequenced sample was whole blood, taken at baseline. This receptor was obtained from an adult who was a healthcare worker with PCR-confirmed SARS-CoV-2 infection or an uninfected control (not recorded which). This chain connects TRBV5-1 to TRBJ2-2, with a possible D match to TRBD2 (6 bases). CDR3 DNA sequence: TGCGCCAGCAGCGGACAAGGAGGGACCGGGGAGCTGTTTTTT. This gives the protein CASSGQGGTGELFF.